What follows is one TCR beta chain and its context. Its antigen is undetermined. Regarding treatment: roughly 18 received Ad26.COV2.S at low or high dose, single or two shots; about five received placebo; per-sample allocation not given. Sampling was done on day 63 after the first vaccine or placebo injection. A Boston adult aged 18-55 years was the donor. This sample was included in a study of Ad26.COV2.S vaccination and SARS-CoV-2 variants. Background on the study: The COV1001 Ad26.COV2.S trial arm included the donor. Ad26.COV2.S shots went into the muscle once or twice, 56 days apart.

TCRdb's copy holds only in-frame clones and misses some; the assay was immunoSEQ multiplex PCR. The sample comprises a few hundred thousand clones, about nine tenths of which are singletons, and around 3.6% rests with the top ten. Deletions cut 4 bases from V and 7 bases from J, with 17 bases between. The CDR3 is 15 amino acids. Looked up from germline, CDR1 is MDHEN and CDR2 is SYDVKM. Whole-study results and caveats: Substantial breadth was reported for post-vaccination spike-specific CD8+ and CD4+ T cells.

This chain joins TRBV28 and TRBJ2-1; possibly TRBD1 or TRBD2 for D (6 bases each). Specimen: peripheral blood, collected in a trial of Ad26.COV2.S vaccine versus placebo. The sequence derives from a person between 18 and 65 years old who received the Ad26.COV2.S COVID-19 vaccine or a placebo. CDR3 sequence (DNA): TGTGCCAGCAGTTCCTTGGGGGGCGGGATTAATGAGCAGTTCTTC. This translates into CASSSLGGGINEQFF.